This is a list of T cell receptor beta chains from one sample in a study of T-cell reconstitution after alpha-beta-depleted transplantation in children. TCRdb fed the PCR reads into MiXCR, producing one record per CDR3 protein. The sample has 500,000 to 650,000 distinct CDR3 sequences; more than 9.5% are singletons. The material sequenced was PBMCs, mostly from graft donor cells, taken 180 days after TCRalphabeta/CD19-depleted stem cell transplant. The receptors were gathered from a female patient aged 2-15 years who had a stem cell transplant for aplastic anemia, so the T cells may come from the graft donor. CDR3s include the opening cysteine and the closing phenylalanine or tryptophan. Fields, in order: clone size, J gene, D gene, V gene, CDR3 DNA, CDR3 protein. D genes are given only for firm matches. For some rows the clone size is stated as once, few or many, or as a class when expanded; others skip it.

clone_size: .; j_call: TRBJ2-5; d_call: TRBD1; v_call: TRBV28; cdr3_nt: TGTGCCAGCAGTTTAATTCTGGCAGGGGGCGCCGGACCCCAAGAGACCCAGTACTTC; cdr3_aa: CASSLILAGGAGPQETQYF
clone_size: .; j_call: TRBJ2-4; d_call: TRBD1; v_call: TRBV20-1; cdr3_nt: TGCAGTGCTAGAGGGACAGGTCTCAAAAACATTCAGTACTTC; cdr3_aa: CSARGTGLKNIQYF
clone_size: .; j_call: TRBJ1-1; d_call: .; v_call: TRBV5-1; cdr3_nt: TGCGCCAGCAGCACGATGGGGGGAGCAGTGAGCACTGAAGCTTTCTTT; cdr3_aa: CASSTMGGAVSTEAFF
clone_size: many; j_call: TRBJ2-1; d_call: .; v_call: TRBV7-7; cdr3_nt: TGTGCCAGCAGCTCGGGGCTCCTCAATGAGCAGTTCTTC; cdr3_aa: CASSSGLLNEQFF
clone_size: .; j_call: TRBJ2-5; d_call: TRBD1; v_call: TRBV15; cdr3_nt: TGTGCCACCAGAATGGACAGGGCTCAAGAGACCCAGTACTTC; cdr3_aa: CATRMDRAQETQYF
clone_size: few; j_call: TRBJ2-1; d_call: .; v_call: TRBV4-3; cdr3_nt: TGCGCCAGCAGCCAAGATTCCCGGAGGGACCGGACCTACAATGAGCAGTTCTTC; cdr3_aa: CASSQDSRRDRTYNEQFF
clone_size: many; j_call: TRBJ1-5; d_call: .; v_call: TRBV10-3; cdr3_nt: TGTGCCATCAGTGACAGCGGTAGCAATCAGCCCCAGCATTTT; cdr3_aa: CAISDSGSNQPQHF
clone_size: .; j_call: TRBJ2-5; d_call: TRBD2; v_call: TRBV3-1; cdr3_nt: TGTGCCAGCAGCGGAATAACAGCGGGGGAGACCCAGTACTTC; cdr3_aa: CASSGITAGETQYF
clone_size: .; j_call: TRBJ1-3; d_call: .; v_call: TRBV15; cdr3_nt: TGTGCCACCAGCAGAGGCGACCCGAGCTCTGGAAACACCATATATTTT; cdr3_aa: CATSRGDPSSGNTIYF
clone_size: few; j_call: TRBJ2-5; d_call: .; v_call: TRBV7-6; cdr3_nt: TGTGCCAGCAGCTCGAGGTCCCGGTCCCAGTACTTC; cdr3_aa: CASSSRSRSQYF
clone_size: .; j_call: TRBJ1-1; d_call: .; v_call: TRBV6-2/TRBV6-3; cdr3_nt: TGTGCCAGCAATGAGACCCCGGCGGTCGCTGAAGCTTTCTTT; cdr3_aa: CASNETPAVAEAFF
clone_size: many; j_call: TRBJ2-5; d_call: .; v_call: TRBV7-2; cdr3_nt: TGTGCCAGCAGCTTCACAGGACTCCAAGAGACCCAGTACTTC; cdr3_aa: CASSFTGLQETQYF
clone_size: many; j_call: TRBJ2-5; d_call: .; v_call: TRBV29-1; cdr3_nt: TGCACCGGAAGGGAAAGGGGGGGTCAAGAGACCCAGTACTTC; cdr3_aa: CTGRERGGQETQYF
clone_size: .; j_call: TRBJ1-4; d_call: TRBD1; v_call: TRBV5-1; cdr3_nt: TGCGCCAGCAGCTTGGCGGGGACAGCCCTAGGTAATGAAAAACTGTTTTTT; cdr3_aa: CASSLAGTALGNEKLFF
clone_size: .; j_call: TRBJ1-5; d_call: .; v_call: TRBV20-1; cdr3_nt: TGCAGTGCTAGGGGGGGATTCAGCAATCAGCCCCAGCATTTT; cdr3_aa: CSARGGFSNQPQHF
clone_size: many; j_call: TRBJ2-1; d_call: TRBD2; v_call: TRBV28; cdr3_nt: TGTGCCAGCAGTTTACTCGTAGCGGGAGAGGATGAGCAGTTCTTC; cdr3_aa: CASSLLVAGEDEQFF
clone_size: .; j_call: TRBJ1-2; d_call: .; v_call: TRBV15; cdr3_nt: TGTGCCACCAGCAAATCCCTCGCGACAGCCCTCTATGGCTACACCTTC; cdr3_aa: CATSKSLATALYGYTF
clone_size: few; j_call: TRBJ2-2; d_call: TRBD1; v_call: TRBV6-1; cdr3_nt: TGTGCCAGCAGTCCTACCTCCTATGTCGACAGGGACGGGGAGCTGTTTTTT; cdr3_aa: CASSPTSYVDRDGELFF
clone_size: few; j_call: TRBJ2-3; d_call: .; v_call: TRBV20-1; cdr3_nt: TGCAGTGTCCCGGCCCTGACCGAGGGAGATACGCAGTATTTT; cdr3_aa: CSVPALTEGDTQYF
clone_size: .; j_call: TRBJ2-3; d_call: .; v_call: TRBV7-9; cdr3_nt: TGTGCCAGCAGCCCTAGGGGGGGGGGAGATACGCAGTATTTT; cdr3_aa: CASSPRGGGDTQYF
clone_size: .; j_call: TRBJ2-1; d_call: .; v_call: TRBV9; cdr3_nt: TGTGCCAGCAGCGACGGGGGAAGCTCCTACAATGAGCAGTTCTTC; cdr3_aa: CASSDGGSSYNEQFF
clone_size: many; j_call: TRBJ2-1; d_call: TRBD2; v_call: TRBV7-8; cdr3_nt: TGTGCCAGCAGGCTACTAGCGGGAGCCCGTATCGATGAGCAGTTCTTC; cdr3_aa: CASRLLAGARIDEQFF
clone_size: .; j_call: TRBJ2-1; d_call: TRBD1; v_call: TRBV18; cdr3_nt: TGTGCCAGCTCACCACCGGGACAGCTGAGATACAATGAGCAGTTCTTC; cdr3_aa: CASSPPGQLRYNEQFF
clone_size: many; j_call: TRBJ1-2; d_call: TRBD1; v_call: TRBV20-1; cdr3_nt: TGCAGTGCCCCCGCGGGGACAGCGCTCTTCTATGGCTACACCTTC; cdr3_aa: CSAPAGTALFYGYTF
clone_size: few; j_call: TRBJ2-7; d_call: .; v_call: TRBV4-3; cdr3_nt: TGCGCCAGCAGCCAAGATTTTGTGGGATACGAGCAGTACTTC; cdr3_aa: CASSQDFVGYEQYF
clone_size: many; j_call: TRBJ2-2; d_call: TRBD2; v_call: TRBV29-1; cdr3_nt: TGCAGCGTCGGCTACCGGGGAGGGACCGGGGAGCTGTTTTTT; cdr3_aa: CSVGYRGGTGELFF
clone_size: few; j_call: TRBJ2-3; d_call: .; v_call: TRBV4-3; cdr3_nt: TGCGCCAGCAGCCACAGGACTATCCCTGCAAGAAACACAGATACGCAGTATTTT; cdr3_aa: CASSHRTIPARNTDTQYF
clone_size: few; j_call: TRBJ2-5; d_call: .; v_call: TRBV7-9; cdr3_nt: TGTGCCAGCACCAGATCCGCCTTTGGGACCCAGTACTTC; cdr3_aa: CASTRSAFGTQYF
clone_size: .; j_call: TRBJ2-7; d_call: .; v_call: TRBV7-9; cdr3_nt: TGTGCCAGCAGCTTAGGGTGGTCCGACAGACTTTCCTACGAGCAGTACTTC; cdr3_aa: CASSLGWSDRLSYEQYF
clone_size: few; j_call: TRBJ1-1; d_call: .; v_call: TRBV7-2; cdr3_nt: TGTGCCAGCAGCTTAGGCAGGCGCACTGAAGCTTTCTTT; cdr3_aa: CASSLGRRTEAFF
clone_size: .; j_call: TRBJ2-3; d_call: .; v_call: TRBV5-1; cdr3_nt: TGCGCCAGCAGCTTGGAAGCTAGCGACGATACGCAGTATTTT; cdr3_aa: CASSLEASDDTQYF
clone_size: few; j_call: TRBJ2-2; d_call: .; v_call: TRBV12-5; cdr3_nt: TGTGCTAGTGGGAGGGGGGCCACCGGGGAGCTGTTTTTT; cdr3_aa: CASGRGATGELFF
clone_size: .; j_call: TRBJ2-1; d_call: TRBD1; v_call: TRBV6-1; cdr3_nt: TGTGCCAGCAGTCAAAAAAAAGGGACAGCTAATTACAATGAGCAGTTCTTC; cdr3_aa: CASSQKKGTANYNEQFF
clone_size: few; j_call: TRBJ2-1; d_call: .; v_call: TRBV7-8; cdr3_nt: TGTGCCAGCAGCTCCCGCTCGGGGCGGAGTGACAATGAGCAGTTCTTC; cdr3_aa: CASSSRSGRSDNEQFF
clone_size: .; j_call: TRBJ2-5; d_call: .; v_call: TRBV7-9; cdr3_nt: TGTGCCAGCAGCCTCGTGGGACTGACTGAAGAGACCCAGTACTTC; cdr3_aa: CASSLVGLTEETQYF
clone_size: .; j_call: TRBJ1-1; d_call: TRBD1; v_call: TRBV5-1; cdr3_nt: TGCGCCAGCGGCATGGGACAGGCGAACACTGAAGCTTTCTTT; cdr3_aa: CASGMGQANTEAFF
clone_size: few; j_call: TRBJ2-3; d_call: TRBD2; v_call: TRBV3-1; cdr3_nt: TGTGCCAGCAGCCAACCAGATCCACATACTAGCGGGAACACAGATACGCAGTATTTT; cdr3_aa: CASSQPDPHTSGNTDTQYF
clone_size: few; j_call: TRBJ2-3; d_call: TRBD2; v_call: TRBV10-3; cdr3_nt: TGTGCCATCAGTGACGAGCGGGACGCTAGCACAGATACGCAGTATTTT; cdr3_aa: CAISDERDASTDTQYF
clone_size: few; j_call: TRBJ2-2; d_call: .; v_call: TRBV5-6; cdr3_nt: TGTGCCAGCAGCTTGTGGGCCAGCTCTAACACCGGGGAGCTGTTTTTT; cdr3_aa: CASSLWASSNTGELFF
clone_size: few; j_call: TRBJ2-1; d_call: TRBD1; v_call: TRBV3-1; cdr3_nt: TGTGCCAGCAGCCATCTCAGTAGAGGGGGCCATTACAATGAGCAGTTCTTC; cdr3_aa: CASSHLSRGGHYNEQFF
clone_size: .; j_call: TRBJ2-7; d_call: .; v_call: TRBV10-3; cdr3_nt: TGTGCCATCAGTGTGAAGTTCTGGGCCTACGAGCAGTACTTC; cdr3_aa: CAISVKFWAYEQYF
clone_size: .; j_call: TRBJ2-1; d_call: .; v_call: TRBV19; cdr3_nt: TGTGCCACAGGCTGGCTGAGGGAGTCCTACAATGAGCAGTTCTTC; cdr3_aa: CATGWLRESYNEQFF
clone_size: few; j_call: TRBJ2-7; d_call: TRBD2; v_call: TRBV10-3; cdr3_nt: TGTGCCATCACCGACGCGGCGGGAGGGCCCTACGAGCAGTACTTC; cdr3_aa: CAITDAAGGPYEQYF
clone_size: .; j_call: TRBJ2-5; d_call: TRBD1; v_call: TRBV25-1; cdr3_nt: TGTGCCAGCAGTGAATTTTGGACAGGGGCAGAGACCCAGTACTTC; cdr3_aa: CASSEFWTGAETQYF
clone_size: .; j_call: TRBJ2-5; d_call: .; v_call: TRBV18; cdr3_nt: TGTGCCAGCTCACTAGCCGGGACCGAAGAGACCCAGTACTTC; cdr3_aa: CASSLAGTEETQYF
clone_size: .; j_call: TRBJ2-7; d_call: TRBD1; v_call: TRBV2; cdr3_nt: TGTGCCAGCAAACCTAATCGGGACAGGGGAAGAAATATTTCCTACGAGCAGTACTTC; cdr3_aa: CASKPNRDRGRNISYEQYF
clone_size: many; j_call: TRBJ2-3; d_call: .; v_call: TRBV27; cdr3_nt: TGTGCCAGCAGACGACGCGTTACAGATACGCAGTATTTT; cdr3_aa: CASRRRVTDTQYF
clone_size: few; j_call: TRBJ1-1; d_call: .; v_call: TRBV18; cdr3_nt: TGTGCCAGCTCACCGTACTCCTTAGGGGACACTGAAGCTTTCTTT; cdr3_aa: CASSPYSLGDTEAFF
clone_size: many; j_call: TRBJ2-7; d_call: TRBD2; v_call: TRBV9; cdr3_nt: TGTGCCAGTACTAGCGGGAGGTCCTCGGAGCAGTACTTC; cdr3_aa: CASTSGRSSEQYF
clone_size: few; j_call: TRBJ2-1; d_call: .; v_call: TRBV9; cdr3_nt: TGTGCCAGCAGCGGCGACAGGGAGGCCTACAATGAGCAGTTCTTC; cdr3_aa: CASSGDREAYNEQFF
clone_size: many; j_call: TRBJ2-5; d_call: TRBD1; v_call: TRBV5-1; cdr3_nt: TGCGCCAGCAGATATTGGGACAGCCAAGAGACCCAGTACTTC; cdr3_aa: CASRYWDSQETQYF
clone_size: .; j_call: TRBJ1-5; d_call: .; v_call: TRBV4-2; cdr3_nt: TGTGCCAGCAGCCAAGTAGCCTCGGTCGACAATCAGCCCCAGCATTTT; cdr3_aa: CASSQVASVDNQPQHF
clone_size: .; j_call: TRBJ2-7; d_call: .; v_call: TRBV5-1; cdr3_nt: TGCGCCAGCAGCTTAGTCGGGTCACAGACCCAAGGGCAGTACTTC; cdr3_aa: CASSLVGSQTQGQYF
clone_size: few; j_call: TRBJ2-3; d_call: TRBD1; v_call: TRBV5-6; cdr3_nt: TGTGCCAGCAGCTCGAGGGGACAGGGGGACGCAGATACGCAGTATTTT; cdr3_aa: CASSSRGQGDADTQYF